This TCR beta chain stems from a study of T cells in localized non-small cell lung cancer. Study findings and constraints: In adjacent lung, a median roughly 53 of the top 100 tumor clones were found. Longer survival (overall) was linked to higher T cell density in blood. Uninvolved neighboring lung showed the greatest T cell clonality, exceeding tumor.

Assay: immunoSEQ multiplex PCR; the TCRdb copy retains only in-frame clones and omits some. The table has tens of thousands of clones, approximately 90% seen once. Regarding this clone: The antigen is unknown.

The CDR3 contains 15 residues. Germline loops: CDR1 SGDLS, CDR2 YYNGEE. Trimming stripped 0 bases from V and 4 bases from J, with 13 bases between. The chain combines TRBV9 with TRBJ2-5; tentative D call: TRBD1 (6 bases). Specimen: peripheral blood, collected before any cancer treatment. The TCR was taken from a woman aged 35-75 years with stage I squamous cell lung carcinoma. The CDR3 is CASSVGVQGTETQYF. In DNA, the CDR3 is TGTGCCAGCAGCGTAGGGGTACAGGGCACAGAGACCCAGTACTTC.